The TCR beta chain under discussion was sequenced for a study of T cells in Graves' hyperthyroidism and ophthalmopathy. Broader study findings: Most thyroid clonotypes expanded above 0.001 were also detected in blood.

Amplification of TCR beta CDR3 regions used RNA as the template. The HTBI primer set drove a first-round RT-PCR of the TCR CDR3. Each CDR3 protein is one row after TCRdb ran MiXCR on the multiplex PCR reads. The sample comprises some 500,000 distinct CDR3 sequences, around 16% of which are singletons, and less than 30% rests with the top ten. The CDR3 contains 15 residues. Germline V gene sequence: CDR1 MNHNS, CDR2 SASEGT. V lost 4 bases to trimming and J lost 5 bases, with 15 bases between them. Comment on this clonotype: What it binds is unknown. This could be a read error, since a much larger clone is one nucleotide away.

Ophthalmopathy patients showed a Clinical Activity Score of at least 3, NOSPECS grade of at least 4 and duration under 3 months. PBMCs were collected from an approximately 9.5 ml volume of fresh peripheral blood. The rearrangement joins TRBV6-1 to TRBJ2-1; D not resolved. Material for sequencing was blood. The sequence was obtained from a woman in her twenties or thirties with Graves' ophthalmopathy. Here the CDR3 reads CASSVSLIGNNEQFF. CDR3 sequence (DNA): TGTGCCAGCAGTGTAAGCCTTATAGGTAACAATGAGCAGTTCTTC.